This T cell receptor beta chain originates from a study of response to subunit inactivated influenza vaccine. Whole-study findings and limits: T cells newly recruited by each seasonal influenza vaccination are few, the authors suggested.

Turning to this clonotype: Its antigen remains unknown.

The CDR3 is 15 amino acids. The trim removed 7 bases at V and 4 bases at J, leaving 10 bases unmatched. The germline V gene has CDR1 DFQATT and CDR2 SNEGSKA (reference sequence). TCRdb reprocessed the RT-PCR reads via MiXCR and lists one record per CDR3 protein. Among 500,000 or so distinct CDR3 sequences listed, roughly 9.7% were seen once. The sequence was collected from a middle-aged man who received an inactivated influenza vaccine. The sequences come from PBMCs from blood, collected 35 to 45 days after vaccination. The chain links TRBV20-1 to TRBJ2-3; 11 bases fit TRBD2. The DNA for the CDR3 is TGCAGTGTAGCGGGGGGGCTACCCCCCGCAGATACGCAGTATTTT. It specifies CSVAGGLPPADTQYF.